These 22 T cell receptor beta chains were all obtained from the same sample, sequenced in a study of blood T cell repertoires in COVID-19 (dated by TCRdb to the early 2020s). Receptor libraries were prepared by the immunoSEQ multiplex PCR assay. This is the immuneACCESS table as TCRdb keeps it, with only in-frame sequences that have V and J called. A part of the clones is gone; compared with another copy, unresolved V genes explain less than half, and the rest is unexplained. This sample comprises around 94,000 clones, more than 75% of them detected only once. The ten largest account for over 7.5% of the sample. The sequencing input was peripheral blood. These receptors originate from a man aged 60-69 years with active or convalescent COVID-19.

The chain employs TRBV29-1 and TRBJ2-7, with D tentatively TRBD2 (5 bases). CDR1 SQVTM and CDR2 ANQGSEA come from the germline V gene. The CDR3 covers 10 residues. Trimming pared 5 bases from V and 7 bases from J, leaving 9 bases between. CDR3 amino acids: CSVQTGEQYF. The CDR3 nucleotides read TGCAGCGTTCAGACGGGAGAGCAGTACTTC.

The V call is TRBV19, the J call TRBJ1-4; D gene ambiguous. The CDR3 runs to 14 residues. The V end lost 3 bases, the J end lost 8 bases, and 13 bases lay between the germline ends. Germline CDR1 LNHDA, CDR2 SQIVND (reference sequence). This chain's CDR3 is CASSMSTIGEKLFF. The CDR3 nucleotides read TGTGCCAGTAGTATGTCCACTATCGGCGAAAAACTGTTTTTT.

This sequence joins TRBV7-8 and TRBJ2-5; weak D call: TRBD2 (6 bases). This CDR3 has 14 amino acids. Germline CDR1 SGHVS, CDR2 FQNEAQ. Trimming cost V 5 bases and J 3 bases, with 13 bases left between them. The CDR3 DNA is TGTGCCAGCAGCCCGGCGGGGCTTAAAGAGACCCAGTACTTC. This gives the protein CASSPAGLKETQYF.

The chain couples TRBV19 to TRBJ2-1; no clear D. There are 15 residues in the CDR3. Looked up from germline, CDR1 is LNHDA and CDR2 is SQIVND (reference sequence). V dropped 1 base and J dropped 0 bases, with 7 bases sitting between them. The CDR3 is CASSIGGNSYNEQFF. The DNA for the CDR3 is TGTGCCAGTAGTATAGGAGGAAACTCCTACAATGAGCAGTTCTTC.

The V and J genes are TRBV6-5 and TRBJ2-2; no reliable D call. The ends were cut back, 8 bases at V and 7 bases at J, with 8 bases in the middle. The CDR3 runs to 11 residues. CDR1 and CDR2 (germline): MNHEY, SVGAGI. The CDR3 loop is CASEDSGELFF. In DNA, the CDR3 is TGTGCCAGCGAGGATAGCGGGGAGCTGTTTTTT.

The rearrangement uses TRBV2 and TRBJ2-1; D perhaps matches TRBD1 (6 bases). There are 12 residues in the CDR3. Germline V gives CDR1 SNHLY, CDR2 FYNNEI. V was clipped by 7 bases and J by 6 bases, with 10 bases between them. Here the CDR3 reads CASIGRGNEQFF. DNA for the CDR3: TGTGCCAGCATAGGCAGGGGCAATGAGCAGTTCTTC.

This clone has just one count. The gene calls are TRBV7-9 and TRBJ2-3, with D tentatively TRBD2 (5 bases). The CDR3 contains 15 residues. V shed 3 bases and J shed 5 bases, with 15 bases lying between them. Germline V gene data show CDR1 as SEHNR and CDR2 as FQNEAQ (reference sequence). The CDR3 DNA reads TGTGCCAGCAGCTTCCCGCGAGGGAGCCAAGATACGCAGTATTTT. Translated: CASSFPRGSQDTQYF.

The rearrangement links TRBV28 to TRBJ2-7, with TRBD2 matching 7 bases. V trimming: 1 base; J trimming: 1 base; junction bases outside the gene matches: 7. Per germline, CDR1 MDHEN and CDR2 SYDVKM. This CDR3 has 16 amino acids. The CDR3 DNA sequence: TGTGCCAGCAGTTTATTAGGTTCTAGCGGTTCCTACGAGCAGTACTTC. Amino acid sequence: CASSLLGSSGSYEQYF.

Points on this clone: The sample carries other DNA sequences with the same CDR3. This CDR3 reads CASSSGTGLEQFF. CDR3 coding DNA: TGTGCCAGCAGTTCCGGGACAGGGTTAGAGCAGTTCTTC. The chain joins TRBV7-3 to TRBJ2-1; 9 nucleotides agree with TRBD1. CDR1 and CDR2 from the germline V gene are SGHTA and FQGTGA. V dropped 6 bases and J dropped 10; count of bases not matched to a gene: 7. The CDR3 covers 13 residues.

This chain joins TRBV6-6 and TRBJ1-3, with a possible D match to TRBD1 (5 bases). Germline V CDR1 and CDR2: MNHNY, SVGAGI (reference sequence). V lost 4 bases and J lost 0, with 13 bases in between. The CDR3 is 16 amino acids. CDR3 DNA: TGTGCCAGCAGTTCCACTTCACAGGCCTCTGGAAACACCATATATTTT. Amino acid sequence: CASSSTSQASGNTIYF.

This clone showed up just once. The genes are TRBV7-3 and TRBJ2-1, with D unclear. Trimming took off 4 bases at V and 5 bases at J, with 12 bases between the two ends. This CDR3 is built from 14 residues. Per germline, CDR1 SGHTA and CDR2 FQGTGA. CDR3 DNA: TGTGCCAGCAGCTCCACTAACATGGACAATGAGCAGTTCTTC. Amino acids: CASSSTNMDNEQFF.

The chain carries TRBV21-1 and TRBJ1-1. TRBV21-1 is listed as a pseudogene. The CDR3 consists of 17 residues. The CDR3, as DNA: TGTGCCAGCAGCAAACCCCCGTCGGGGGGCACGAACACTGAAGCTTTCTTT. It codes for CASSKPPSGGTNTEAFF.

This chain links TRBV7-2 with TRBJ2-5; TRBD1 matches at 11 bases. Germline CDR1 SGHTA, CDR2 FQGNSA. After removal of 4 bases from V and 4 bases from J, the junction contained 2 bases not matched to a gene. CDR3 length: 14 amino acids. For the CDR3, the DNA is TGTGCCAGCAGCTCGGACAGGGGGCTAGAGACCCAGTACTTC. Translation gives CASSSDRGLETQYF. Together with reference TRBV7-2 and TRBJ2-5, the CDR3 gives the full variable domain: GAGVSQSPSNKVTEKGKDVELRCDPISGHTALYWYRQSLGQGLEFLIYFQGNSAPDKSGLPSDRFSAERTGGSVSTLTIQRTQQEDSAVYLCASSSDRGLETQYFGPGTRLLVL.

The genes are TRBV19 and TRBJ1-5; 8 bases map to TRBD1. Per the germline V gene, CDR1 is LNHDA and CDR2 is SQIVND (reference sequence). This CDR3 comprises 16 residues. With 5 bases clipped from V and 1 base from J, the junction kept 7 bases outside the gene matches. CDR3 DNA: TGTGCCAGTAGTGACAGCAGGGGGCCCAGCAATCAGCCCCAGCATTTT. Protein sequence: CASSDSRGPSNQPQHF.

V and J are TRBV7-8 and TRBJ2-7, with a possible D match to TRBD1 (5 bases). Germline V CDR1 and CDR2: SGHVS, FQNEAQ. V was trimmed by 2 bases and J by 0 bases, leaving 14 bases between them. The CDR3 loop spans 16 amino acids. The CDR3 nucleotides read TGTGCCAGCAGCTTAAGTCGGCGGCAGGGCTCCTACGAGCAGTACTTC. This gives the protein CASSLSRRQGSYEQYF.

The rearrangement joins TRBV14 to TRBJ1-1, with TRBD1 matching 7 bases. J was trimmed by 6 bases and V by 10 bases; bases with no gene match: 17. The germline CDR1 and CDR2 sequences are SGHDN and FVKESK. The CDR3 extends over 15 amino acids. The CDR3 DNA reads TGTGCCACTGTGAGGGGGCCTCTTTTTAGGGCTGAAGCTTTCTTT. Protein: CATVRGPLFRAEAFF.

The rearrangement uses TRBV9 and TRBJ2-2; 7 bases map to TRBD1. The CDR3 length is 15 residues. Germline V CDR1 and CDR2: SGDLS, YYNGEE. With 5 bases clipped from V and 1 base from J, the junction kept 5 bases outside the gene matches. CDR3 nucleotides: TGTGCCAGCAGAAAGAACAGGGGGAACACCGGGGAGCTGTTTTTT. Residues: CASRKNRGNTGELFF.

The CDR3 nucleotides are TGTGCCAGCAGCTTCGGTAGCGGGAGTCCCTACGAGCAGTACGTC. Translating it yields CASSFGSGSPYEQYV. J is TRBJ2-7 and V is TRBV11-2, with 9 bases aligning to TRBD2. V dropped 3 bases and J dropped 2; count of bases not matched to a gene: 5. From germline, CDR1 is SGHAT and CDR2 FQNNGV. The CDR3 extends over 15 amino acids.

The chain is built from TRBV6-6 and TRBJ2-1, with a tentative D call TRBD1 (7 bases). The CDR3 consists of 17 residues. Germline values: CDR1 MNHNY, CDR2 SVGAGI (reference sequence). Trimming took 5 bases from V and 3 from J, leaving 20 bases between them. DNA for the CDR3: TGTGCCAGCAGTCATCCCCCGCGGGACAGACTCTACAATGAGCAGTTCTTC. Translation: CASSHPPRDRLYNEQFF.

The V and J genes are TRBV24-1 and TRBJ1-2; D call uncertain. The CDR3 has 12 amino acids. Trimming stripped 4 bases from V and 8 bases from J, with 10 bases between. In germline, CDR1 is KGHDR, CDR2 SFDVKD. CDR3 loop: CATSESVGGYTF. CDR3 coding DNA: TGTGCCACCAGTGAGTCGGTCGGGGGCTACACCTTC.

The V call is TRBV10-3, the J call TRBJ2-5; TRBD2 agrees at 10 bases. The V gene end was trimmed by 5 bases and the J gene end by 3 bases; junction bases not matched to a gene: 21. The germline CDR1 and CDR2 sequences are ENHRY and SYGVKD. CDR3 length equals 20 residues. The CDR3 bases are TGTGCCATCAGTCCTAAGGTCGGAGAGGTGAGGACTAGCGGTAAAGAGACCCAGTACTTC. This translates into CAISPKVGEVRTSGKETQYF.

In the case of this clone: Germline is not matched at one junction end, which may reflect a read error. This chain links TRBV7-2 with TRBJ2-1; 10 nucleotides agree with TRBD2. The CDR3 length is 15 residues. Per the germline V gene, CDR1 is SGHTA and CDR2 is FQGNSA. CDR3 residues: CASSLAGGPYNEQFF. The CDR3 nucleotides are TGTGCCAGCAGTTTAGCGGGAGGACCCTACAATGAGCAGTTCTTC.